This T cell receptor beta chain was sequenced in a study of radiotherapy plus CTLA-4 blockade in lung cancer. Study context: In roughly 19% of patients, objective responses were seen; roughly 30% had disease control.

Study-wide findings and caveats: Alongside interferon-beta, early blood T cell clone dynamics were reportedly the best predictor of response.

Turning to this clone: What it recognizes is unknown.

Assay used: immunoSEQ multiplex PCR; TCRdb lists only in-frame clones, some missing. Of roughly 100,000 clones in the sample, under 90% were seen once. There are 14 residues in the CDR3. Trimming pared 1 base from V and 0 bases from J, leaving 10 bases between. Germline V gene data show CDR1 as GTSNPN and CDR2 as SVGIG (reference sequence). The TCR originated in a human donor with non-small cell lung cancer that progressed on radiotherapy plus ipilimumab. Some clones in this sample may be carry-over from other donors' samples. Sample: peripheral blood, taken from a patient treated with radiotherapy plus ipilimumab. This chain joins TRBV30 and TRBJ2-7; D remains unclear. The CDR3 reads CAWSETVASYEQYF. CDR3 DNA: TGTGCCTGGAGTGAAACAGTAGCCTCCTACGAGCAGTACTTC.